This is a list of T cell receptor beta chains from one sample in a study of response to subunit inactivated influenza vaccine. TCRdb ran MiXCR on the RT-PCR reads and lists one entry per CDR3 protein. The sample lists about 780,000 distinct CDR3 sequences, around a sixth occurring once. The sequencing used PBMCs from blood, collected 5 days after vaccination. The receptors shown here come from a man aged 50-59 years who received an inactivated influenza vaccine. Both conserved end residues are part of each CDR3. The D gene is left open where the match is weak. Size is stated for part of the rows, as once, few or many counts, or as a class when the clone is expanded.

clone size	V gene	J gene	D gene	CDR3 protein	CDR3 DNA
few	TRBV28	TRBJ1-5	NA	CASSLVTGGRQPQHF	TGTGCCAGCAGTTTAGTAACAGGCGGGAGGCAGCCCCAGCATTTT
NA	TRBV11-1	TRBJ1-1	NA	CASSRGHRTEAFF	TGTGCCAGCAGCCGGGGGCACCGCACTGAAGCTTTCTTT
NA	TRBV25-1	TRBJ2-7	NA	CASSAAGKQYF	TGTGCCAGCAGTGCCGCAGGGAAGCAGTACTTC
few	TRBV6-2/TRBV6-3	TRBJ1-1	NA	CASSYSGSFEAFF	TGTGCCAGCAGTTACAGCGGATCCTTTGAAGCTTTCTTT
NA	TRBV7-2	TRBJ1-6	NA	CASSFILSNSPLHF	TGTGCCAGCAGCTTTATCCTGAGCAATTCACCCCTCCACTTT
many	TRBV20-1	TRBJ1-1	NA	CSARVAGVTEAFF	TGCAGTGCTAGAGTGGCAGGGGTAACTGAAGCTTTCTTT
NA	TRBV15	TRBJ2-1	NA	CATSRRGQPYNEQFF	TGTGCCACCAGCAGACGTGGACAGCCATACAATGAGCAGTTCTTC
NA	TRBV9	TRBJ2-1	TRBD2	CASSVESLAGIGEQFF	TGTGCCAGCAGCGTAGAATCACTAGCGGGAATCGGGGAGCAGTTCTTC
NA	TRBV4-1	TRBJ1-5	NA	CASSQVTRVNQPQHF	TGCGCCAGCAGCCAAGTAACGAGGGTCAATCAGCCCCAGCATTTT
few	TRBV27	TRBJ2-3	NA	CASSPGQYTQYF	TGTGCCAGCAGTCCCGGACAGTATACGCAGTATTTT
few	TRBV5-1	TRBJ2-2	NA	CASSRKGGTGELFF	TGCGCCAGCAGCCGAAAAGGGGGAACCGGGGAGCTGTTTTTT
few	TRBV7-8	TRBJ2-1	NA	CASSLNGGEQFF	TGTGCCAGCAGCCTTAACGGAGGGGAGCAGTTCTTC
many	TRBV18	TRBJ2-5	NA	CASSRGKQETQYF	TGTGCCAGCTCAAGAGGGAAACAAGAGACCCAGTACTTC
NA	TRBV7-2	TRBJ2-3	NA	CASSLQRGIGTDTQYF	TGTGCCAGCAGCCTACAAAGGGGTATCGGCACAGATACGCAGTATTTT
many	TRBV20-1	TRBJ2-1	NA	CSARVRQPYNEQFF	TGCAGTGCTAGGGTCCGACAGCCGTACAATGAGCAGTTCTTC
NA	TRBV6-5	TRBJ2-3	TRBD1	CASSYSRDRYTDTQYF	TGTGCCAGCAGTTACTCTCGGGACAGATACACAGATACGCAGTATTTT
NA	TRBV20-1	TRBJ1-5	NA	CSAGIQGRSQPQHF	TGCAGTGCTGGTATACAGGGACGGAGTCAGCCCCAGCATTTT
NA	TRBV20-1	TRBJ2-7	TRBD2	CSAPGLAGGPVEQYF	TGCAGTGCTCCGGGACTAGCGGGAGGGCCGGTCGAGCAGTACTTC
few	TRBV20-1	TRBJ1-1	TRBD1	CSARDGQGVNTEAFF	TGCAGTGCTAGAGATGGACAGGGAGTGAACACTGAAGCTTTCTTT
NA	TRBV4-3	TRBJ2-1	NA	CASSQNFLTEVINNEQFF	TGCGCCAGCAGCCAAAATTTTTTGACAGAGGTAATCAACAATGAGCAGTTCTTC
NA	TRBV12-3/TRBV12-4	TRBJ1-5	TRBD1	CASSGTGANQPQHF	TGTGCCAGCAGTGGAACAGGGGCTAATCAGCCCCAGCATTTT
few	TRBV7-9	TRBJ2-7	NA	CASSNPGINSYEQYF	TGTGCCAGCAGCAACCCCGGGATCAACTCCTACGAGCAGTACTTC
few	TRBV7-2	TRBJ2-2	NA	CASSLAGLANGELFF	TGTGCCAGCAGCTTAGCCGGCCTAGCGAACGGGGAGCTGTTTTTT
NA	TRBV6-1	TRBJ1-4	NA	CASSPGLLFEKLFF	TGTGCCAGCAGCCCGGGACTATTATTCGAAAAACTGTTTTTT
NA	TRBV20-1	TRBJ2-5	NA	CSAFRGRGRETQYF	TGCAGTGCTTTTAGGGGCAGGGGTCGAGAGACCCAGTACTTC
few	TRBV28	TRBJ2-2	TRBD2	CASSPLASGSPGELFF	TGTGCCAGCAGTCCCCTGGCTAGCGGGAGCCCCGGGGAGCTGTTTTTT
few	TRBV5-1	TRBJ2-5	TRBD2	CASSLRAGGPGQETQYF	TGCGCCAGCAGCTTGCGAGCGGGGGGGCCGGGGCAAGAGACCCAGTACTTC
once	TRBV20-1	TRBJ2-7	TRBD1	CSARPSPGQGLRDYYEQYF	TGCAGTGCTAGACCGTCCCCGGGACAGGGGCTAAGGGACTACTACGAGCAGTACTTC
many	TRBV7-9	TRBJ2-5	NA	CASSLSQGRETQYF	TGTGCCAGCAGCTTATCGCAGGGGCGAGAGACCCAGTACTTC
NA	TRBV20-1	TRBJ2-3	NA	CSPEVGGTDTQYF	TGCAGTCCAGAAGTGGGCGGTACTGATACGCAGTATTTT
NA	TRBV4-2	TRBJ2-3	NA	CASSQDGGNSDTQYF	TGTGCCAGCAGCCAAGATGGGGGGAATTCAGATACGCAGTATTTT
many	TRBV12-3/TRBV12-4	TRBJ2-2	TRBD1	CASSRRQGAVDGELFF	TGTGCCAGCTCCAGACGACAGGGGGCCGTCGACGGGGAGCTGTTTTTT
few	TRBV3-1	TRBJ2-1	TRBD1	CASSRTGTGDSYNEQFF	TGTGCCAGCAGCCGAACCGGGACAGGGGACTCCTACAATGAGCAGTTCTTC
few	TRBV4-1	TRBJ2-5	NA	CASSQVQGVRQETQYF	TGCGCCAGCAGCCAAGTGCAAGGCGTCAGACAAGAGACCCAGTACTTC
many	TRBV10-3	TRBJ2-7	TRBD1	CASRTGSYEQYF	TGTGCCAGCCGGACAGGAAGCTACGAGCAGTACTTC
NA	TRBV7-8	TRBJ2-1	NA	CASSLKDGFRGVYNEQFF	TGTGCCAGCAGCTTAAAAGATGGGTTCCGGGGTGTCTACAATGAGCAGTTCTTC
few	TRBV5-1	TRBJ1-6	TRBD1	CASSVGQGLTSPLHF	TGCGCCAGCAGCGTAGGACAGGGACTTACTTCACCCCTCCACTTT
many	TRBV12-3/TRBV12-4	TRBJ2-7	TRBD1	CASRAGTGTNEQYF	TGTGCCAGCAGGGCCGGGACAGGGACCAACGAGCAGTACTTC
few	TRBV7-9	TRBJ1-1	NA	CASGTAMSTEAFF	TGTGCCAGCGGGACGGCTATGAGCACTGAAGCTTTCTTT
NA	TRBV14	TRBJ1-2	TRBD1	CASSQVTGRPTF	TGTGCCAGCAGCCAAGTGACAGGGCGTCCGACCTTC
NA	TRBV20-1	TRBJ2-7	TRBD1	CSARDRTGGSYEQYF	TGCAGTGCTAGAGATAGGACAGGGGGCTCCTACGAGCAGTACTTC
NA	TRBV4-3	TRBJ1-4	TRBD1	CASSQAIFGTGVGEKLFF	TGCGCCAGCAGCCAAGCAATATTCGGGACAGGGGTCGGCGAAAAACTGTTTTTT
few	TRBV27	TRBJ1-1	NA	CASSLSLNPRQSYPNTEAFF	TGTGCCAGCAGTTTATCGTTGAACCCAAGACAGAGTTACCCGAACACTGAAGCTTTCTTT
NA	TRBV12-3/TRBV12-4	TRBJ2-2	TRBD1	CASSPDRGYTGELFF	TGTGCCAGCAGCCCCGACAGGGGTTACACCGGGGAGCTGTTTTTT